The rows below give T cell receptor beta chains drawn from one sample of a study of blood T cell repertoires in COVID-19. TCRdb keeps only in-frame clones here, not all; method: immunoSEQ multiplex PCR. The top ten hold 1.2% of the sample, which has 190,000 or so clones, approximately 90% seen once. Specimen: PBMCs or T cells enriched from blood (not recorded which). The receptors were sampled from a man aged 25-45 years who had recovered from COVID-19. Each CDR3 is given with its conserved first and last residue. The D gene is left open where the match is weak. Rows give clone size only sometimes, using once, few, many, or a class for an expanded clone.

-	TRBV9	-	TRBJ2-1	TGTGCCAGCAGCGTAGCAGGGGATCTCTACAATGAGCAGTTCTTC	CASSVAGDLYNEQFF
few	TRBV3-1/TRBV3-2	-	TRBJ2-1	TGTGCCAGCAGCCACTCCCCCTACCACCAGGGGCTTTTATACAATGAGCAGTTCTTC	CASSHSPYHQGLLYNEQFF
-	TRBV5-4	-	TRBJ1-1	TGTGCCAGCAGCCGCATCCTGAGCACTGAAGCTTTCTTT	CASSRILSTEAFF
-	TRBV30	-	TRBJ1-2	TGTGCCTGGAGTGTCCCGACAGAAGCTAACTATGGCTACACCTTC	CAWSVPTEANYGYTF
-	TRBV7-6	TRBD1	TRBJ2-7	TGTGCCAGCAGCTTGTATTCAGGGACAGGGGCGTACGAGCAGTACTTC	CASSLYSGTGAYEQYF
-	TRBV28	-	TRBJ1-6	TGTGCCAGCAGTTCCACCGGGGGACGGAAGAATTCACCCCTCCACTTT	CASSSTGGRKNSPLHF
few	TRBV6-6	-	TRBJ1-4	TGTGCCAGCAGTTCGCTACAGGGCGGTGAAAAACTGTTTTTT	CASSSLQGGEKLFF
few	TRBV19	-	TRBJ2-6	TGTGCCAGTTCAATCTCTGGGGCCAACGTCCTGACTTTC	CASSISGANVLTF
-	TRBV24-1	-	TRBJ2-5	TGTGCCACCAGTGATCCCGGGGAGACCCAGTACTTC	CATSDPGETQYF
-	TRBV6-6	TRBD2	TRBJ2-7	TGTGCCAGCAGTTACTCCTCAGCGGGAGGGGTCGAGCAGTACTTC	CASSYSSAGGVEQYF
-	TRBV6-2/TRBV6-3	TRBD1	TRBJ2-5	TGTGCCAGCAGCCCCAGACAGGGGCCCCAAGAGACCCAGTACTTC	CASSPRQGPQETQYF
-	TRBV7-9	TRBD2	TRBJ2-7	TGTGCCAGCAGCTTAGGAAGGATTGGGACTAGCGATAGCTCCTACGAGCAGTACTTC	CASSLGRIGTSDSSYEQYF
-	TRBV6-5	TRBD1	TRBJ2-7	TGTGCCAGCAGTTACTCAGGACAGGGGGCGGACTACGAGCAGTACTTC	CASSYSGQGADYEQYF
-	TRBV28	TRBD1	TRBJ2-7	TGTGCCAGCAGTCTAAAACTGACAGGGGTCCTCTCCTACGAGCAGTACTTC	CASSLKLTGVLSYEQYF
once	TRBV19	-	TRBJ2-6	TGTGCCAGTAGGAGACAGGCCAGCTCTGGGGCCAACGTCCTGACTTTC	CASRRQASSGANVLTF
-	TRBV14	-	TRBJ2-1	TGTGCCAGCAGCCCACGATCCTTAGATGAGCAGTTCTTC	CASSPRSLDEQFF
-	TRBV7-9	-	TRBJ2-1	TGTGCCAGCAGCCCAGATGTCCCAGTCAATGAGCAGTTCTTC	CASSPDVPVNEQFF
-	TRBV4-3	-	TRBJ2-2	TGCGCCAGCAGCCCGGGGCGGGGCACCGGGGAGCTGTTTTTT	CASSPGRGTGELFF
-	TRBV28	-	TRBJ2-7	TGTGCCAGCAGTTCCCCCGGTCCCTACGAGCAGTACTTC	CASSSPGPYEQYF
-	TRBV10-2	TRBD1	TRBJ2-2	TGCGCCGCAGGGACAGCGAACACCGGGGAGCTGTTTTTT	CAAGTANTGELFF
once	TRBV18	TRBD1	TRBJ2-7	TGTGCCAGCTCACCATACGGGACAGGCGTTTTCGGTGGTGGGCAGTACTTC	CASSPYGTGVFGGGQYF
-	TRBV30	-	TRBJ1-4	TGTGCCTGGAGTGTAAACATCAATGAAAAACTGTTTTTT	CAWSVNINEKLFF
-	TRBV3-1/TRBV3-2	-	TRBJ1-1	TGTGCCAGCAGCCCCCCGCTTCGGGGCACTGAAGCTTTCTTT	CASSPPLRGTEAFF
-	TRBV11-2	TRBD1	TRBJ1-4	TGTGCCAGCAGCTTAGGGGCAGGGGGTAAAGAAAAACTGTTTTTT	CASSLGAGGKEKLFF
-	TRBV21-1	-	TRBJ1-1	TGTGCCAGCAGCAAAGATCGTGGCTCCACTGAAGCTTTCTTT	CASSKDRGSTEAFF
-	TRBV11-1	-	TRBJ2-2	TGTGCCAGCAGCTTTCTTATGAACACCGGGGAGCTGTTTTTT	CASSFLMNTGELFF
-	TRBV7-2	TRBD2	TRBJ2-5	TGTGCCAGCAGCTTAACCTCAGGACTAGCTTCCTTCGGGCACTTC	CASSLTSGLASFGHF
-	TRBV12-3/TRBV12-4	-	TRBJ2-2	TGTGCCAGCAGTTTTTCGGGGACCGGGGAGCTGTTTTTT	CASSFSGTGELFF
-	TRBV24-1	TRBD1	TRBJ2-1	TGTGCCACCAGTGATTGGGGGACAGGAACCTACAATGAGCAGTTCTTC	CATSDWGTGTYNEQFF
-	TRBV4-3	-	TRBJ2-1	TGCGCCAGCAGCCAGGCCAATGAGCAGTTCTTC	CASSQANEQFF
-	TRBV18	TRBD1	TRBJ2-7	TGTGCCAGCTCCGCAGGGGGTAAGGCCTACGAGCAGTACTTC	CASSAGGKAYEQYF
-	TRBV11-2	-	TRBJ2-7	TGTGCCAGCAGCGGCAGGAACTACGAGCAGTACTTC	CASSGRNYEQYF
-	TRBV27	-	TRBJ2-7	TGTGCCAGCAGTCTCACCCGCGGCGGCCTGCAGTACTTC	CASSLTRGGLQYF
-	TRBV4-1	-	TRBJ1-5	TGCGCCAGCAATAGGGCCGGGGAAGGTCAGCCCCAGCATTTT	CASNRAGEGQPQHF
-	TRBV3-1/TRBV3-2	TRBD2	TRBJ2-5	TGTGCCAGCAGCCAAGATAATAGCGGGAGAGGAGAGACCCAGTACTTC	CASSQDNSGRGETQYF
-	TRBV29-1	TRBD1	TRBJ1-1	TGCAGCGCCGACAGGGGGCGGACTGAAGCTTTCTTT	CSADRGRTEAFF
-	TRBV13	-	TRBJ1-6	TGTGCCAGCAGCTTAGGACAGGGAAATTCACCCCTCCACTTT	CASSLGQGNSPLHF
few	TRBV9	TRBD2	TRBJ2-7	TGTGCCAGCAGCGTGACTAGCGGGAGTAACGAGCAGTACTTC	CASSVTSGSNEQYF
-	TRBV7-9	TRBD1	TRBJ2-7	TGTGCCAGCAGCTTACGACAGGGGGAATCCTACGAGCAGTACTTC	CASSLRQGESYEQYF
-	TRBV6-2/TRBV6-3	-	TRBJ1-5	TGTGCCAGCAGTTACCACAGGACCAATCAGCCCCAGCATTTT	CASSYHRTNQPQHF
-	TRBV19	TRBD2	TRBJ2-5	TGTGCCAGTAGTCTCGCTAGCGGGCCCCAAGAGACCCAGTACTTC	CASSLASGPQETQYF
-	TRBV9	-	TRBJ2-1	TGTGCCAGCAGCGTAGACGGGGGCTCCTACAATGAGCAGTTCTTC	CASSVDGGSYNEQFF
-	TRBV15	TRBD1	TRBJ2-7	TGTGCCACCAGTCCTTTTGGGGACAGGGTCGAGCAGTACTTC	CATSPFGDRVEQYF
-	TRBV7-6	TRBD1	TRBJ2-1	TGTGCCAGCAGCTTAGTTCCAGGGGGCACTAACAATGAGCAGTTCTTC	CASSLVPGGTNNEQFF
-	TRBV5-1	-	TRBJ1-2	TGCGCCAGCAGCTTGGAACAGACCAACTATGGCTACACCTTC	CASSLEQTNYGYTF
-	TRBV3-1/TRBV3-2	-	TRBJ2-7	TGTGCCAGCAGCCAAATCGGCAGGGGCCACTCCTACGAGCAGTACTTC	CASSQIGRGHSYEQYF
-	TRBV4-3	-	TRBJ2-1	TGCGCCAGCAGCCAAGATTCCGGGGATGAGCAGTTCTTC	CASSQDSGDEQFF
-	TRBV25-1	TRBD1	TRBJ2-4	TGTGCCAGCAGTGGCCGGACAGGGGCCAAAAACATTCAGTACTTC	CASSGRTGAKNIQYF
-	TRBV7-9	-	TRBJ1-5	TGTGCCAGCAGCCTAGGGGCCAATCAGCCCCAGCATTTT	CASSLGANQPQHF
-	TRBV6-5	-	TRBJ1-2	TGTGCCAGCAGTTACTCAGCAGGGGCGTATGGCTACACCTTC	CASSYSAGAYGYTF
-	TRBV20-1	-	TRBJ2-1	TGCAGTGCTAGTCCCCCGGACAGTTACAATGAGCAGTTCTTC	CSASPPDSYNEQFF
-	TRBV24-1	TRBD1	TRBJ1-5	TGTGCCACCAGTGACGACAGGGCTAGCAATCAGCCCCAGCATTTT	CATSDDRASNQPQHF
few	TRBV7-7	TRBD2	TRBJ2-2	TGTGCCAGCAGCACGGGACTAGCCGGCACCGGGGAGCTGTTTTTT	CASSTGLAGTGELFF
-	TRBV27	-	TRBJ1-5	TGTGCCAGCGGCCCTTTCAATCAGCCCCAGCATTTT	CASGPFNQPQHF
-	TRBV6-5	-	TRBJ1-1	TGTGCCAGCAGTCCCCGCGGGGGGCGGGACACTGAAGCTTTCTTT	CASSPRGGRDTEAFF
-	TRBV5-1	-	TRBJ2-5	TGCGCCAGCAGCTACGGGAAGACCCAGTACTTC	CASSYGKTQYF
-	TRBV19	TRBD1	TRBJ2-2	TGTGCCAGTAGTATAGGGACAGGGGGGAACGGGGAGCTGTTTTTT	CASSIGTGGNGELFF